This paragraph covers one T cell receptor (beta chain) sequence. Its matching antigen is unknown. This CDR3 contains 13 residues. The junction had 5 bases not matched to a gene; V was cut back by 4 bases and J by 9 bases. Germline-derived CDR1 and CDR2 are SGHRS and YFSETQ. Amplified material comprised TCR beta CDR3 regions derived from RNA transcripts. Scientists carried out first-round RT-PCR using HTBI primers and then a second-round multiplex PCR. MiXCR, run by TCRdb on the multiplex PCR reads, gives a single entry per CDR3 protein. The sample shows about 550,000 distinct CDR3 sequences, just under 40% of them seen only once. This entry comes from a study of Graves' ophthalmopathy and Graves' hyperthyroidism. Broader study findings: Most clonotypes expanded in thyroid above 0.001 frequency were present in blood too.

This sequence joins TRBV5-1 and TRBJ2-2; 8 bases map to TRBD2. The clonotype was recovered from an adult man with Graves' hyperthyroidism. Material for sequencing was peripheral blood or thyroid tissue (not recorded which). CDR3 amino acids: CASSREGSRELFF. CDR3 sequence (DNA): TGCGCCAGCAGCCGGGAGGGGTCACGGGAGCTGTTTTTT.